The next 9 T cell receptor beta chains were all read from a single sample in a study of T cell responses to AZD1222 COVID-19 vaccine. Generated by immunoSEQ multiplex PCR, the TCRdb table keeps only in-frame clones and is missing some. The table records just under 55,000 clones, roughly nine tenths of them present only once. The material sequenced was peripheral blood, taken on day 0 of AZD1222 vaccination. These receptors were collected from an adult in good health.

Only one count was recorded for this clone. The J gene is TRBJ2-2, the V gene TRBV30, with D unresolved. Deletions cut 4 bases from V and 5 bases from J, with 11 bases between. The germline V gene has CDR1 GTSNPN and CDR2 SVGIG (reference sequence). The CDR3 loop spans 13 amino acids. CDR3 nucleotide sequence: TGTGCCTGGATGCTGGGATTGACCGGGGAGCTGTTTTTT. The encoded protein is CAWMLGLTGELFF. The complete variable domain, with remaining parts taken from reference TRBV30 and TRBJ2-2, reads SQTIHQWPATLVQPVGSPLSLECTVEGTSNPNLYWYRQAAGRGLQLLFYSVGIGQISSEVPQNLSASRPQDRQFILSSKKLLLSDSGFYLCAWMLGLTGELFFGEGSRLTVL.

The J gene is TRBJ1-1, the V gene TRBV3-1 (or the pseudogene TRBV3-2); maybe TRBD1 (6 bases). The CDR3 extends over 18 amino acids. From germline, CDR1 is LGHDT and CDR2 YNNKEL (reference sequence). The V end lost 0 bases, the J end lost 1 base, and 18 bases lay between the germline ends. DNA of the CDR3: TGTGCCAGCAGCCAAGATCTCCCCCCCTCGACAGGGAACACTGAAGCTTTCTTT. It is translated as CASSQDLPPSTGNTEAFF.

This chain uses TRBV30 with TRBJ2-2; D is uncertain. Trimming pared 0 bases from V and 4 bases from J, leaving 9 bases between. Germline V gene sequence: CDR1 GTSNPN, CDR2 SVGIG (reference sequence). The CDR3 covers 14 residues. CDR3 sequence (DNA): TGTGCCTGGAGTGTAGTTAGGGCCACCGGGGAGCTGTTTTTT. Residues: CAWSVVRATGELFF.

The chain joins TRBV4-2 to TRBJ2-1, with 15 bases matching TRBD2. V dropped 4 bases and J dropped 7; count of bases not matched to a gene: 5. Germline loops: CDR1 LGHNA, CDR2 YNFKEQ. The CDR3 length is 16 residues. The CDR3 DNA follows: TGTGCCAGCAGCCCCAACGGACTAGCGGGAGGGAATGAGCAGTTCTTC. Encoded protein: CASSPNGLAGGNEQFF.

The chain employs TRBV18 and TRBJ2-1, with a tentative D call TRBD2 (6 bases). V was trimmed by 5 bases and J by 0 bases, leaving 11 bases between them. Germline V gene sequence: CDR1 KGHSH, CDR2 LQKENI. CDR3 length equals 15 residues. CDR3 region: CASSAGRPSYNEQFF. CDR3 sequence (DNA): TGTGCCAGCTCAGCGGGGCGGCCCTCCTACAATGAGCAGTTCTTC.

V gene TRBV7-2 combines with J gene TRBJ2-1, with 14 bases matching TRBD2. This CDR3 spans 18 amino acids. CDR1 is SGHTA and CDR2 is FQGNSA in the germline V gene. With 5 bases clipped from V and 3 bases from J, the junction kept 9 bases outside the gene matches. The CDR3 coding sequence is TGTGCCAGCAGCCCGGGACTAGCGGGAGACAAAGACTACAATGAGCAGTTCTTC. It specifies CASSPGLAGDKDYNEQFF. Full variable domain (outside the CDR3, taken from reference TRBV7-2 and TRBJ2-1): GAGVSQSPSNKVTEKGKDVELRCDPISGHTALYWYRQSLGQGLEFLIYFQGNSAPDKSGLPSDRFSAERTGGSVSTLTIQRTQQEDSAVYLCASSPGLAGDKDYNEQFFGPGTRLTVL.

The rearrangement joins TRBV25-1 to TRBJ2-3; D ambiguous. The germline CDR1 and CDR2 sequences are MGHDK and SYGVNS. V was clipped by 6 bases and J by 2 bases, with 12 bases between them. The CDR3 totals 14 residues. This CDR3 is CASRGRTTTDTQYF. The CDR3 DNA is TGTGCCAGCAGGGGCAGGACCACCACAGATACGCAGTATTTT.

This chain links TRBV7-3 with TRBJ2-2, with 10 bases lining up with TRBD1. Germline V CDR1 and CDR2: SGHTA, FQGTGA. This CDR3 is 16 amino acids long. Germline trimming cut 5 bases from V and 6 bases from J; bases unmatched to any gene: 9. The CDR3 DNA reads TGTGCCAGCAGCCCGCCGGGACAGGGGAAACCCGGGGAGCTGTTTTTT. It translates to CASSPPGQGKPGELFF.

The chain couples TRBV19 to TRBJ1-2; D possibly corresponds to TRBD1 (6 bases). Trimming shortened V by 5 bases and J by 4 bases, and 8 bases separated the two germline ends. The germline V gene encodes CDR1 LNHDA and CDR2 SQIVND (reference sequence). This CDR3 comprises 12 residues. CDR3 coding DNA: TGTGCCAGTAGTTGGGACACCTATGGCTACACCTTC. Encoded protein: CASSWDTYGYTF. The variable domain in full, completed from reference TRBV19 and TRBJ1-2, reads DGGITQSPKYLFRKEGQNVTLSCEQNLNHDAMYWYRQDPGQGLRLIYYSQIVNDFQKGDIAEGYSVSREKKESFPLTVTSAQKNPTAFYLCASSWDTYGYTFGSGTRLTVV.